This passage covers 21 T cell receptor beta chains from one sample sequenced in a study of esophageal squamous cell carcinoma tumors. PCR used a TCR alpha or TCR beta constant-region primer with a P20EA primer, then nested PCR with CA2 or CB2. TCR genes were amplified by unbiased adaptor ligation RT-PCR, with reverse transcription primed by a polyT18-containing BSL-18E primer. TCRdb ran MiXCR on the 5' RACE reads and lists one entry per CDR3 protein. The sample contains about 5,400 distinct CDR3 sequences, 20% to 25% of which appear only once. Input material: tumor tissue. Receptors were obtained from a man aged 45-85 years with esophageal squamous cell carcinoma.

The chain recombines TRBV5-6 with TRBJ2-1; possible D gene TRBD1, 6 bases. The germline CDR1 and CDR2 sequences are SGHDT and YYEEEE. The ends were cut back, 0 bases at V and 10 bases at J, with 17 bases in the middle. The CDR3 loop spans 15 amino acids. CDR3 region: CASSLAGQPGWEQFF. In DNA form, the CDR3 reads TGTGCCAGCAGCTTGGCAGGACAGCCCGGTTGGGAGCAGTTCTTC.

This chain links TRBV28 with TRBJ2-7; D is perhaps TRBD1 (5 bases). The CDR3 extends over 14 amino acids. Germline CDR1 and CDR2: MDHEN and SYDVKM. The V end was cut by 6 bases, the J end by 7 bases, with 19 bases between. The CDR3 DNA reads as TGTGCCAGCAGGCCCTACGAATCAGGGCGTGAGCAGTACTTC. Translation gives CASRPYESGREQYF.

The CDR3 DNA follows: TGCAGTGCCGACAGACTGTACACCTTC. This translates into CSADRLYTF. V is TRBV20-1 and J is TRBJ1-2, with D maybe TRBD1 (5 bases). The CDR3 contains 9 residues. V lost 6 bases and J 11 bases, leaving 10 bases between the germline ends. Germline CDR1 is DFQATT and CDR2 is SNEGSKA (reference sequence).

The rearrangement links TRBV10-3 to TRBJ1-4, with D possibly being TRBD1 (6 bases). V was clipped by 3 bases and J by 4 bases, with 15 bases between them. CDR1 and CDR2 (germline): ENHRY, SYGVKD. This CDR3 spans 16 amino acids. Here the CDR3 DNA reads TGTGCCATCAGTGAAAATAGGGGGGACCTTAATGAAAAACTGTTTTTT. Its translation: CAISENRGDLNEKLFF.

This clonotype occurred once. A single base separates this from a much larger clone, so it may be a read error. The rearrangement links TRBV21-1 to TRBJ2-4; the table calls TRBD1, which could not be checked here. TRBV21-1 is listed as a pseudogene. The length of the CDR3 is 19 residues. The CDR3 loop is CASSKALQGPDLTKNIQYF. The CDR3 DNA reads as TGTGCCAGCAGCAAAGCGCTTCAAGGCCCCGACCTAACCAAAAACATTCAGTACTTC.

This clonotype is medium-sized (0.01 to 0.1%) in the sample. The rearrangement joins TRBV30 to TRBJ2-3; TRBD1 agrees at 9 bases. This CDR3 is built from 16 residues. Trimming cost V 4 bases and J 4 bases; bases outside gene matches: 12. The germline gives CDR1 GTSNPN, CDR2 SVGIG (reference sequence). CDR3 bases: TGTGCCTGGAAATCCCCCGGACAGGGGCGAGCAGATACGCAGTATTTT. Translating it yields CAWKSPGQGRADTQYF.

This clonotype was seen many times. The chain joins TRBV28 to TRBJ2-7, with D perhaps matching TRBD1 (5 bases). V dropped 0 bases and J dropped 10 bases, with 13 bases sitting between them. CDR3 size: 13 residues. Germline-derived CDR1 and CDR2 are MDHEN and SYDVKM. CDR3 nucleotides: TGTGCCAGCAGTTTATGGTCGGACAAAGGACAGTACTTC. It encodes CASSLWSDKGQYF.

This clonotype is judged medium-sized. V and J are TRBV6-1 and TRBJ1-5; the D is unclear. The length of the CDR3 is 13 residues. V gave up 7 bases and J gave up 0 bases, with 7 bases separating them. Germline CDR1 reads MNHNS; CDR2 reads SASEGT. The CDR3 spells CASIFDSNQPQHF. CDR3 bases: TGTGCCAGCATCTTCGATAGCAATCAGCCCCAGCATTTT.

The chain couples TRBV23-1 to TRBJ2-3; 7 bases line up with TRBD1. TRBV23-1 is marked as an open reading frame, function uncertain. This CDR3 spans 21 amino acids. The ends lost 4 bases at V and 2 bases at J; junction bases unmatched: 24. DNA for the CDR3: TGCGCCAGCAGTCCCAGGTACCGGGACAGCTGTCTTCTTCCTATCACAGATACGCAGTATTTT. As protein: CASSPRYRDSCLLPITDTQYF.

CDR3 sequence reads: CASSLVWQTEAFF. The CDR3 DNA is TGTGCCAGCAGCTTAGTATGGCAGACTGAAGCTTTCTTT. The rearrangement uses TRBV7-2 and TRBJ1-1; D ambiguous. Germline V gives CDR1 SGHTA, CDR2 FQGNSA. The CDR3 extends over 13 amino acids. The V end was cut by 1 base, the J end by 5 bases, with 8 bases between.

In this sample, this clonotype is medium-sized (0.01 to 0.1%). The rearrangement links TRBV6-2 or TRBV6-3 to TRBJ2-1, with TRBD2 as a possible D gene (5 bases). The CDR3 runs to 15 residues. V dropped 6 bases and J dropped 2 bases, with 14 bases sitting between them. The germline CDR1 and CDR2 sequences are MNHEY and SVGEGT. The CDR3 DNA sequence: TGTGCCAGCAGACGCGGGCCTGGCCCCTACAATGAGCAGTTCTTC. Translation gives CASRRGPGPYNEQFF.

The CDR3 is CASKVTQYF. The DNA for the CDR3 is TGTGCCAGCAAGGTGACCCAGTACTTC. This chain joins TRBV27 and TRBJ2-5; the D is unclear. The V end was cut by 7 bases, the J end by 7 bases, with 4 bases between. This CDR3 comprises 9 residues. Germline CDR1 MNHEY, CDR2 SMNVEV (reference sequence).

The genes are TRBV28 and TRBJ2-5; D might be TRBD1 (6 bases). V lost 1 base, J lost 1 base, and 16 bases lay in between. In germline, CDR1 is MDHEN, CDR2 SYDVKM. The CDR3 runs 17 residues. CDR3 region: CASSLFLPGQIQETQYF. For the CDR3, the DNA is TGTGCCAGCAGTTTATTCTTGCCTGGACAGATCCAAGAGACCCAGTACTTC. Based on the CDR3 plus reference TRBV28 and TRBJ2-5, the full variable domain is DVKVTQSSRYLVKRTGEKVFLECVQDMDHENMFWYRQDPGLGLRLIYFSYDVKMKEKGDIPEGYSVSREKKERFSLILESASTNQTSMYLCASSLFLPGQIQETQYFGPGTRLLVL.

The rearrangement joins TRBV4-1 to TRBJ1-5; D is undetermined. The ends were cut back, 1 base at V and 0 bases at J, with 7 bases in the middle. The germline V gene encodes CDR1 MGHRA and CDR2 YSYEKL. This CDR3 has 15 amino acids. The CDR3 protein is CASSQVAGSNQPQHF. As DNA, the CDR3 is TGCGCCAGCAGCCAAGTGGCAGGTAGCAATCAGCCCCAGCATTTT.

This clonotype is medium-sized by share. The chain joins TRBV11-1 to TRBJ2-7, with 8 bases identical to TRBD2. CDR3 size: 14 residues. Germline V gene lookup returns CDR1 SGHAT and CDR2 FQDESV (reference sequence). Trimming at V came to 4 bases and at J to 0 bases, leaving 2 bases not matched to a gene. The CDR3 DNA reads TGTGCCAGCAGCTCGAGCGGGGGCTCCTACGAGCAGTACTTC. Amino acids: CASSSSGGSYEQYF.

This clonotype is labeled as medium-sized. The chain recombines TRBV5-1 with TRBJ2-2; 8 nucleotides align to TRBD1. V shed 3 bases and J 6 bases; nucleotides not matched to a gene: 10. There are 16 residues in the CDR3. The V gene's germline CDR1 is SGHRS and CDR2 YFSETQ. The CDR3 is CASSSPRQGFAGELFF. CDR3 nucleotide sequence: TGCGCCAGCAGCTCTCCCCGACAGGGGTTTGCCGGGGAGCTGTTTTTT.

This clonotype turned up a few times. A much larger clone differs by one base, so this may be a read error. This rearrangement joins TRBV7-2 to TRBJ2-2, with D tentatively TRBD2 (5 bases). CDR1 SGHTA and CDR2 FQGNSA come from the germline V gene. The CDR3 is made up of 14 amino acids. CDR3 sequence reads: CATLGFVDTGERFF. In DNA, the CDR3 is TGTGCCACCCTAGGGTTCGTAGACACCGGGGAGCGGTTTTTT.

The gene calls are TRBV9 and TRBJ2-1; 9 positions match TRBD2. Germline V gene lookup returns CDR1 SGDLS and CDR2 YYNGEE. This CDR3 spans 16 amino acids. J gave up 9 bases and V 0 bases, and 10 bases lay outside the gene matches. The CDR3 here is CASSVAAGGKLGEQFF. The DNA of the CDR3 is TGTGCCAGCAGCGTAGCTGCGGGAGGGAAGCTTGGTGAGCAGTTCTTC.

Within the sample, this clonotype is medium-sized (0.01 to 0.1%). The V and J genes are TRBV9 and TRBJ1-6, with D tentatively TRBD1 (5 bases). V was trimmed by 3 bases and J by 5 bases, leaving 9 bases between them. This CDR3 has 14 amino acids. Germline V gives CDR1 SGDLS, CDR2 YYNGEE. The CDR3 region is CASSALGDNSPLHF. The CDR3 coding sequence is TGTGCCAGCAGCGCCCTAGGGGATAATTCACCCCTCCACTTT. Full variable domain (remainder filled in from reference TRBV9 and TRBJ1-6): DSGVTQTPKHLITATGQRVTLRCSPRSGDLSVYWYQQSLDQGLQFLIQYYNGEERAKGNILERFSAQQFPDLHSELNLSSLELGDSALYFCASSALGDNSPLHFGNGTRLTVT.

This clonotype was found a few times. The V and J genes are TRBV6-5 and TRBJ2-1; D remains unclear. Deletions cut 0 bases from V and 8 bases from J, with 11 bases between. This CDR3 is built from 14 residues. The germline CDR1 and CDR2 sequences are MNHEY and SVGAGI. The CDR3 DNA is TGTGCCAGCAGTTACTCGACCCATCGAGATGAGCAGTTCTTC. Translation: CASSYSTHRDEQFF.

The chain is built from TRBV6-6 and TRBJ1-5; 7 nucleotides match TRBD1. The germline V gene has CDR1 MNHNY and CDR2 SVGAGI (reference sequence). Trimming took 2 bases from V and 0 from J; bases not matched to a gene: 4. The length of the CDR3 is 16 residues. CDR3 sequence (DNA): TGTGCCAGCAGTTACGACAGGGTTAATAGCAATCAGCCCCAGCATTTT. As protein: CASSYDRVNSNQPQHF.